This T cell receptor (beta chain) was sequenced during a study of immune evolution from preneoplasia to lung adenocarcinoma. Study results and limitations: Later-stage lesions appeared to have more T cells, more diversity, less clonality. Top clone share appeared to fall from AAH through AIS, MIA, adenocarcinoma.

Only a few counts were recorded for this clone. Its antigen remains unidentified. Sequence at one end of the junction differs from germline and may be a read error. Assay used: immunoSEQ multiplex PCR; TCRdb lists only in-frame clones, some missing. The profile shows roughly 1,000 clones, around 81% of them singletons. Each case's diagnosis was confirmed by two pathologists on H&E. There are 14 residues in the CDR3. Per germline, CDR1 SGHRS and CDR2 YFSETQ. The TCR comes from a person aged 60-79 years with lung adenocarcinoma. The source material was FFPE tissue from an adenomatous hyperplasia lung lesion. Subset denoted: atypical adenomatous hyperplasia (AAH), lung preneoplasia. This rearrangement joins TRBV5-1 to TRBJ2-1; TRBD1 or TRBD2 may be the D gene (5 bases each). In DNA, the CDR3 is TGCTCCAGCAGCTTGAGGGGAATTAACAATGAGCAGTTCTTC. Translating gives CSSSLRGINNEQFF.